These 21 T cell receptor beta chains were sequenced from one sample in a study of T cell responses to AZD1222 COVID-19 vaccine. Assay used: immunoSEQ multiplex PCR; TCRdb lists only in-frame clones, some missing. The sample comprises 100,000 to 150,000 clones, 90% of which are singletons, and nearly 4.5% rests with the top ten. The sample was peripheral blood, taken on day 0 of MenACWY control vaccination. These receptors were obtained from an adult in good health.

V and J are TRBV14 and TRBJ2-2; TRBD1 is a possible D gene (5 bases). From germline, CDR1 is SGHDN and CDR2 FVKESK. V shed 3 bases and J shed 9 bases, with 11 bases lying between them. This CDR3 is 13 amino acids long. The CDR3: CASSHRDSWELFF. CDR3 coding DNA: TGTGCCAGCAGCCACAGGGATTCCTGGGAGCTGTTTTTT.

The V call is TRBV20-1, the J call TRBJ2-1; D is unclear. The CDR3 totals 11 residues. Trimming cost V 5 bases and J 7 bases, with 9 bases left between them. Germline CDR1 is DFQATT and CDR2 is SNEGSKA (reference sequence). The CDR3 loop is CSAFGLNEQFF. CDR3 nucleotide sequence: TGCAGTGCTTTTGGGCTAAATGAGCAGTTCTTC.

The rearrangement links TRBV24-1 to TRBJ2-5, with D tentatively TRBD2 (5 bases). Trimming removed 2 bases from V and 3 bases from J, with 21 bases in between. Germline-derived CDR1 and CDR2 are KGHDR and SFDVKD. The CDR3 has 18 amino acids. The CDR3 coding sequence is TGTGCCACCAGTGATTCCGGCTTTCTGAGTTTCGGGAAAGAGACCCAGTACTTC. Translation: CATSDSGFLSFGKETQYF.

The chain combines TRBV11-3 with TRBJ2-1; D not resolved. The CDR3 loop spans 12 amino acids. Germline CDR1 reads SGHNT; CDR2 reads YENEEA. With 5 bases removed from V and 9 bases from J, the gap between germline ends came to 11 bases. The CDR3 DNA reads as TGTGCCAGCAGCCCCGGCGAGGCTGAGCAGTTCTTC. Its protein product is CASSPGEAEQFF.

J is TRBJ2-1 and V is TRBV7-3; maybe TRBD2 (5 bases). CDR3 length: 19 amino acids. V gave up 5 bases and J gave up 1 base, with 24 bases separating them. From germline, CDR1 is SGHTA and CDR2 FQGTGA. The CDR3 is CASSPTSTRAAFSYNEQFF. CDR3 DNA: TGTGCCAGCAGCCCAACCAGCACGAGGGCCGCATTTTCCTACAATGAGCAGTTCTTC.

The chain is built from TRBV7-6 and TRBJ1-3; D is ambiguous. The CDR3 runs 17 residues. V was pared by 0 bases and J by 0 bases, with 12 bases between. Germline V lookup: CDR1 SGHVS, CDR2 FNYEAQ. The CDR3 DNA follows: TGTGCCAGCAGCTTAGCAGAGGGTGTCCGCTCTGGAAACACCATATATTTT. This sequence encodes CASSLAEGVRSGNTIYF.

The chain uses TRBV6-5 and TRBJ2-2; 8 positions agree with TRBD1. Germline V gene sequence: CDR1 MNHEY, CDR2 SVGAGI. After removal of 7 bases from V and 4 bases from J, the junction contained 8 bases not matched to a gene. The CDR3 sequence is 15 residues long. The CDR3 DNA is TGTGCCAGCAAACGGGACAGGCAAACCACCGGGGAGCTGTTTTTT. Protein: CASKRDRQTTGELFF.

The chain combines TRBV7-9 with TRBJ1-2; 11 bases match TRBD1. Germline V gene lookup returns CDR1 SEHNR and CDR2 FQNEAQ (reference sequence). The CDR3 loop spans 14 amino acids. V shed 4 bases, J shed 8 bases, and the junction held 6 bases outside the gene matches. CDR3 bases: TGTGCCAGCAGCTCGATGGGACAGGGGGACGGCTACACCTTC. Translated: CASSSMGQGDGYTF.

This chain uses TRBV7-9 with TRBJ1-1, with D perhaps matching TRBD1 (6 bases). CDR3 length: 15 amino acids. The V and J ends lost 2 bases and 4 bases respectively, with 14 bases between them. The germline CDR1 and CDR2 sequences are SEHNR and FQNEAQ (reference sequence). The CDR3 reads CASSLIQGRGTEAFF. The CDR3 nucleotides are TGTGCCAGCAGCTTAATACAGGGAAGGGGCACTGAAGCTTTCTTT. The full variable domain, in which reference TRBV7-9 and TRBJ1-1 provide the parts outside the CDR3, is DTGVSQNPRHKITKRGQNVTFRCDPISEHNRLYWYRQTLGQGPEFLTYFQNEAQLEKSRLLSDRFSAERPKGSFSTLEIQRTEQGDSAMYLCASSLIQGRGTEAFFGQGTRLTVV.

V usage is TRBV28 and J usage is TRBJ1-2, with 7 bases lining up with TRBD1. The CDR3 runs 13 residues. CDR1 is MDHEN, CDR2 SYDVKM, per germline. Trimming at V came to 5 bases and at J to 2 bases, leaving 2 bases not matched to a gene. In nucleotides, the CDR3 is TGTGCCAGCAGTGAGGGACAGAACTATGGCTACACCTTC. Its protein is CASSEGQNYGYTF.

V is TRBV5-4 and J is TRBJ1-6; no reliable D call. Trimming shortened V by 4 bases and J by 6 bases, and 14 bases separated the two germline ends. Germline V CDR1 and CDR2: SGHNT, YYREEE (reference sequence). There are 15 residues in the CDR3. The CDR3 bases are TGTGCCAGCAGCCGTAATCCAGAAATTAATTCACCCCTCCACTTT. It specifies CASSRNPEINSPLHF.

The chain joins TRBV5-1 to TRBJ2-7; D perhaps matches TRBD1 (5 bases). Germline V lookup: CDR1 SGHRS, CDR2 YFSETQ. CDR3 length: 15 residues. The germline V and J ends were trimmed by 4 bases and 1 base, with 15 bases remaining between them. The CDR3 coding sequence is TGCGCCAGCAGCCCCGACAGTCCCTCTTCCTACGAGCAGTACTTC. It yields the protein CASSPDSPSSYEQYF. Looking up the rest from reference TRBV5-1 and TRBJ2-7 gives the full variable domain: KAGVTQTPRYLIKTRGQQVTLSCSPISGHRSVSWYQQTPGQGLQFLFEYFSETQRNKGNFPGRFSGRQFSNSRSEMNVSTLELGDSALYLCASSPDSPSSYEQYFGPGTRLTVT.

This chain joins TRBV7-9 and TRBJ2-1; D remains unclear. The germline CDR1 and CDR2 sequences are SEHNR and FQNEAQ (reference sequence). V lost 1 base to trimming and J lost 3 bases, with 10 bases between them. The CDR3 is made up of 15 amino acids. CDR3 sequence (DNA): TGTGCCAGCAGCTTAGTCGGTCCCTACTACAATGAGCAGTTCTTC. Amino acid sequence: CASSLVGPYYNEQFF.

The chain is built from TRBV18 and TRBJ1-2; 7 bases are a match to TRBD1. Germline loops: CDR1 KGHSH, CDR2 LQKENI. The CDR3 runs 15 residues. Trimming removed 2 bases from V and 4 bases from J; junction bases left unmatched: 7. The CDR3 nucleotides are TGTGCCAGCTCACCAGAGACAGGGCAAGGCTATGGCTACACCTTC. Protein product: CASSPETGQGYGYTF.

This chain joins TRBV2 and TRBJ2-7, with D tentatively TRBD1 or TRBD2 (5 bases each). Germline CDR1 SNHLY, CDR2 FYNNEI. The germline V and J ends were trimmed by 3 bases and 3 bases, with 15 bases remaining between them. The CDR3 consists of 15 residues. CDR3 residues: CASSEDWTTFYEQYF. As DNA, the CDR3 is TGTGCCAGCAGTGAGGACTGGACAACTTTCTACGAGCAGTACTTC.

The chain couples TRBV5-4 to TRBJ2-3; D gene uncertain. Germline V gene sequence: CDR1 SGHNT, CDR2 YYREEE (reference sequence). V was trimmed by 4 bases and J by 10 bases, leaving 13 bases between them. The CDR3 length is 12 residues. CDR3 DNA sequence: TGTGCCAGCAGCGTTACGACTGACTCGCAGTATTTT. Encoded protein: CASSVTTDSQYF.

CDR3 amino acids: CSARDKQVSYGYTF. CDR3 DNA: TGCAGTGCTCGTGACAAACAGGTATCCTATGGCTACACCTTC. The rearrangement links TRBV20-1 to TRBJ1-2, with D possibly being TRBD1 (5 bases). Deletions cut 5 bases from V and 4 bases from J, with 17 bases between. The CDR3 totals 14 residues. Germline V gene data show CDR1 as DFQATT and CDR2 as SNEGSKA (reference sequence).

This sequence joins TRBV15 and TRBJ2-2, with 10 bases matching TRBD2. Germline trimming cut 3 bases from V and 5 bases from J; bases unmatched to any gene: 6. The CDR3 is 16 amino acids. Germline CDR1 reads LNHNV; CDR2 reads YYDKDF (reference sequence). As DNA, the CDR3 is TGTGCCACCAGCAGTCCTAGCGGGAGTATGACCGGGGAGCTGTTTTTT. This encodes CATSSPSGSMTGELFF.

The chain is built from TRBV28 and TRBJ2-1; a weak D match, TRBD2 (6 bases). V shed 8 bases and J shed 0 bases, with 23 bases lying between them. The length of the CDR3 is 18 residues. CDR1 and CDR2 (germline): MDHEN, SYDVKM. The DNA of the CDR3 is TGTGCCAGCCTTACACTCGGGGGAGATTCCCGCTCCTACAATGAGCAGTTCTTC. Translation: CASLTLGGDSRSYNEQFF.

This clone was recorded only once. This chain uses TRBV5-1 with TRBJ2-2; 7 bases line up with TRBD1. V gave up 7 bases and J gave up 3 bases; unmatched junction bases: 6. This CDR3 region has 14 residues. Germline V gene lookup returns CDR1 SGHRS and CDR2 YFSETQ. CDR3: CASRQGQDTGELFF. CDR3 nucleotide sequence: TGCGCCAGCCGACAGGGCCAAGACACCGGGGAGCTGTTTTTT.

This chain uses TRBV14 with TRBJ1-3; weak D call: TRBD1 (6 bases). CDR3 length equals 19 residues. The V and J ends lost 1 base and 0 bases respectively, with 19 bases between them. Germline V gene sequence: CDR1 SGHDN, CDR2 FVKESK. DNA for the CDR3: TGTGCCAGCAGCCAAGGGGTCCTCAGGGGCCCCAGCTCTGGAAACACCATATATTTT. Encoded protein: CASSQGVLRGPSSGNTIYF.